The clone carrying this T cell receptor beta chain appeared many times. No antigen is known for it. The CDR3 extends over 15 amino acids. V was clipped by 2 bases and J by 3 bases, with 11 bases between them. Germline loops: CDR1 MDHEN, CDR2 SYDVKM. The sample belongs to a study of spatial heterogeneity in lung cancer. Study summary: Consistently, beta-chain sequences turned up in larger numbers than alpha-chain sequences did. Broader study findings: It was found that expanded intratumoral alpha and beta TCR counts tracked tumor mutation counts.

In TCRdb, the 5' RACE reads were re-called with MiXCR into one record per CDR3 protein. The table has 10,000 or so distinct CDR3 sequences, 8.5% to 9% seen once. Sample time point: sample taken at primary tumor resection. The receptor was isolated from a female donor with early-stage non-small cell lung cancer. The rearrangement joins TRBV28 to TRBJ2-1, with D possibly being TRBD2 (7 bases). Sequencing used lung tumor tissue, obtained at surgery. Written as DNA, the CDR3 is TGTGCCAGCAGTTTAGGGGGGGCGGTCTACAATGAGCAGTTCTTC. Residues: CASSLGGAVYNEQFF.